These T cell receptor beta chains were read from a single sample in a study of blood T cell repertoires in COVID-19. Repertoires were generated with immunoSEQ multiplex PCR, while TCRdb's copy carries only in-frame clones and drops some. The table shows more than 450,000 clones, with around 90% occurring only once. The specimen was PBMCs or T cells enriched from blood (not recorded which). Receptors were obtained from a woman aged 18 to 35 who had recovered from COVID-19. Each CDR3 is given with its conserved first and last residue. The D gene is left open where the match is weak. Where a row states a size, it is once, few, many or the class of an expanded clone; other rows omit it.

clone_size j_call v_call d_call cdr3_length cdr3_aa
once TRBJ2-3 TRBV27 TRBD2 14 CASRTSGVTDTQYF
once TRBJ1-4 TRBV2 . 15 CASSRREGSNEKLFF
. TRBJ1-1 TRBV11-3 . 17 CASSPGPQQGMNTEAFF
. TRBJ1-4 TRBV5-4 . 14 CASSLQGSNEKLFF
. TRBJ1-6 TRBV28 . 12 CAGGILNSPLHF
. TRBJ1-6 TRBV10-3 TRBD1 16 CAISPNRGPENSPLHF
. TRBJ1-5 TRBV28 . 13 CVSSLDSNQPQHF
. TRBJ1-4 TRBV2 . 12 CASSSPSGKLFF
. TRBJ2-7 TRBV5-1 . 13 CASSFRGRDEQYF
. TRBJ2-5 TRBV3-1/TRBV3-2 TRBD2 18 CASSQDYDVERGRETQYF
. TRBJ2-2 TRBV19 . 13 CASTGEGAGELFF
few TRBJ1-5 TRBV4-1 TRBD1 17 CASSQAEAGGLNQPQHF
. TRBJ2-7 TRBV30 TRBD1 12 CAWNQGVGEQYF
. TRBJ1-2 TRBV4-1 TRBD1 15 CASSQQGQGNYGYTF
once TRBJ1-2 TRBV18 TRBD1 16 CASSTRGQGANYGYTF
few TRBJ1-6 TRBV19 . 16 CASSPSRSSYNSPLHF
. TRBJ1-2 TRBV5-5 . 14 CASSDRDTSYGYTF
. TRBJ2-5 TRBV18 TRBD1 17 CASSPLPGQGARETQYF
. TRBJ1-1 TRBV18 TRBD1 15 CASSRDRGMNTEAFF
. TRBJ1-2 TRBV12-3/TRBV12-4 TRBD1 13 CASSSDREYGYTF
. TRBJ2-5 TRBV7-2 TRBD2 15 CASSLMSGGEGTQYF
. TRBJ1-2 TRBV2 . 15 CASSEALRVNYGYTF
once TRBJ1-1 TRBV10-3 . 14 CAIRAGRENTEAFF
once TRBJ1-1 TRBV5-1 TRBD1 15 CASSPEGTENTEAFF
few TRBJ2-7 TRBV6-5 . 14 CASSSTSPSYEQYF
. TRBJ1-6 TRBV5-6 . 15 CASSFLEGRNSPLHF
. TRBJ1-5 TRBV10-1 . 15 CASSESGGRRQPQHF
. TRBJ2-7 TRBV15 TRBD1 14 CATRAPGQTYEQYF
. TRBJ2-7 TRBV6-1 TRBD2 16 CASSEAILGGADEQYF
. TRBJ2-5 TRBV10-3 TRBD2 14 CAISSSGLQETQYF
. TRBJ1-3 TRBV19 TRBD1 15 CASSSTGDSGNTIYF
. TRBJ1-1 TRBV6-5 . 12 CASTHPGYEAFF
. TRBJ1-1 TRBV25-1 TRBD1 17 CASSEYKGRGRGTEAFF
. TRBJ2-3 TRBV10-1 TRBD1 17 CASSPNDRARGTDTQYF
few TRBJ1-4 TRBV9 . 16 CASSVAPTGENEKLFF
. TRBJ2-5 TRBV7-2 TRBD2 16 CASSFSSGGVQETQYF
. TRBJ1-1 TRBV20-1 TRBD1 11 CSARGTAEAFF
. TRBJ1-2 TRBV2 . 14 CASRDDRVDYGYTF
. TRBJ2-3 TRBV4-1 . 17 CASSQDPLGGVTDTQYF
. TRBJ1-6 TRBV3-1/TRBV3-2 TRBD1 15 CASSQLDRENSPLHF
. TRBJ2-5 TRBV20-1 . 11 CGGGAEETQYF
once TRBJ1-5 TRBV5-4 TRBD1 15 CASSLGQGRDQPQHF
. TRBJ1-3 TRBV18 . 15 CASSPTDISGNTIYF
. TRBJ2-1 TRBV7-2 . 15 CASSLDGENYNEQFF
. TRBJ1-2 TRBV9 . 15 CASSVWGGTNYGYTF
. TRBJ2-5 TRBV5-5 . 12 CASSPEGETQYF
. TRBJ1-2 TRBV7-9 . 13 CASTPAQNYGYTF
. TRBJ1-4 TRBV2 TRBD1 15 CASSHRQGTNEKLFF
. TRBJ2-7 TRBV6-5 . 15 CASSYSGGQAYEQYF
. TRBJ2-7 TRBV28 TRBD1 14 CASTPGQGLDEQYF
once TRBJ2-7 TRBV6-6 . 13 CASRPPGAYEQYF
. TRBJ2-1 TRBV9 . 14 CASSPGAAYNEQFF
. TRBJ1-2 TRBV5-1 TRBD1 14 CASSGTGGDYGYTF
. TRBJ1-2 TRBV5-6 TRBD1 14 CASSLNAGGGGYTF
. TRBJ1-1 TRBV2 TRBD1 17 CASSAEGTGGFYTEAFF